This T cell receptor (beta chain) was profiled in a study of identical twins. Findings and limits, study-wide: One should note that invariant MAIT and iNKT cells could partly confound zero-insertion analyses. Cord blood beta clonotypes present at high abundance carried fewer insertions; no such pattern appeared in memory repertoires. Sharing of beta out-of-frame sequences by twins showed a weaker excess.

Donors uniformly comprised healthy Caucasians. Each CDR3 protein is one row after TCRdb ran MiXCR on the 5' RACE reads. The repertoire has 260,000 or so distinct CDR3 sequences, approximately 7.9% of them found once; the top ten carry approximately 5.4%. Germline trimming cut 2 bases from V and 0 bases from J; bases unmatched to any gene: 5. Germline V gene lookup returns CDR1 SGHVS and CDR2 FNYEAQ. This CDR3 is 17 amino acids long. This clonotype was recorded at least ten times. Its antigen is currently unknown. These sequences were also reported in another study, on yellow fever vaccine responses in identical twins.

The receptor's source is a woman aged 18-29 years in good health. What was sequenced was CD8+ T cells sorted from blood. The V gene is TRBV7-6, the J gene TRBJ2-1; TRBD1 matches at 9 bases. The CDR3 loop is CASSLLTGGASYNEQFF. In DNA form, the CDR3 reads TGTGCCAGCAGCTTACTTACAGGGGGCGCCTCCTACAATGAGCAGTTCTTC. Full variable domain (missing parts from reference TRBV7-6 and TRBJ2-1): GAGVSQSPRYKVTKRGQDVALRCDPISGHVSLYWYRQALGQGPEFLTYFNYEAQQDKSGLPNDRFSAERPEGSISTLTIQRTEQRDSAMYRCASSLLTGGASYNEQFFGPGTRLTVL.